One sample yielded the 17 T cell receptor beta chains listed below, sequenced in a study of Graves' ophthalmopathy and Graves' hyperthyroidism. As the template, RNA transcripts were used to amplify TCR beta CDR3 regions. The workflow started with a first-round RT-PCR run with HTBI primers and then moved on to a second-round multiplex PCR. Using its own MiXCR run on the multiplex PCR reads, TCRdb lists one record per CDR3 protein. The sample lists 650,000 to 800,000 distinct CDR3 sequences; about two fifths were seen once. Sample: peripheral blood. The source of these receptors is an adult man with Graves' ophthalmopathy.

This chain links TRBV10-3 with TRBJ2-5; D is ambiguous. CDR1 and CDR2 from the germline V gene are ENHRY and SYGVKD. This CDR3 contains 12 residues. V lost 0 bases, J lost 5 bases, and 4 bases lay in between. CDR3 sequence: CAISESYETQYF. In DNA, the CDR3 is TGTGCCATCAGTGAGTCTTACGAGACCCAGTACTTC.

Remarks on this clonotype: The germline gene is not matched at one end of the junction; a read error may be the cause. The V call is TRBV2, the J call TRBJ1-4; D is unresolved. CDR1 and CDR2 (germline): SNHLY, FYNNEI. CDR3 length: 14 amino acids. The CDR3: CVSSPITYEEKLFF. CDR3 nucleotides: TGTGTCAGCAGTCCCATAACCTACGAGGAAAAACTGTTTTTT.

This rearrangement joins TRBV7-2 to TRBJ2-5, with D unresolved. The last part of the DNA fits TRBJ2-1 better; the J call may be wrong. The CDR3 is 13 amino acids. Looked up from germline, CDR1 is SGHTA and CDR2 is FQGNSA. The CDR3 sequence is CASSLDQRNEQFF. CDR3 nucleotides: TGTGCCAGCAGCTTAGATCAAAGGAATGAGCAGTTCTTC.

This clonotype was counted ten times or more. The chain has TRBV19 and TRBJ2-7; 7 nucleotides match TRBD1. This CDR3 spans 14 amino acids. The junction had 8 bases not matched to a gene; V was cut back by 5 bases and J by 4 bases. Germline values: CDR1 LNHDA, CDR2 SQIVND (reference sequence). As DNA, the CDR3 is TGTGCCAGTAGTTACAGGGGCCCCGGGTACGAGCAGTACTTC. Its translation: CASSYRGPGYEQYF.

The sample holds one count of this clonotype. V and J are TRBV7-2 and TRBJ2-6; possibly TRBD2 for D (5 bases). The V gene lost 5 bases and the J gene lost 4 bases, with 12 bases spanning the gap. CDR1 SGHTA and CDR2 FQGNSA come from the germline V gene. The length of the CDR3 is 15 residues. CDR3 coding DNA: TGTGCCAGCAGCGGCAGACGCGGGGGGGCCAACGTCCTGACTTTC. As protein: CASSGRRGGANVLTF.

In this sample, this clonotype turned up many times. One end of the junction does not line up with germline, which may come from a read error. The chain carries TRBV7-7 and TRBJ2-7, with TRBD1 matching 8 bases. Germline V gene data show CDR1 as SSHAT and CDR2 as FNYEAQ (reference sequence). This CDR3 has 15 amino acids. CDR3 loop: CASSENSGGAYEQYF. Written as DNA, the CDR3 is TGTGCTAGCAGCGAAAACTCAGGGGGCGCGTACGAGCAGTACTTC.

This clonotype was detected many times. The chain links TRBV19 to TRBJ2-2; the D is unclear. This CDR3 is 12 amino acids long. Germline lookup yields CDR1 LNHDA and CDR2 SQIVND (reference sequence). V was pared by 3 bases and J by 7 bases, with 6 bases between. The CDR3: CASSMVVGELFF. CDR3 nucleotides: TGTGCCAGTAGTATGGTAGTCGGGGAGCTGTTTTTT.

The rearrangement joins TRBV25-1 to TRBJ1-4; the D gene is possibly TRBD1 (6 bases). The germline gives CDR1 MGHDK, CDR2 SYGVNS. The CDR3 covers 13 residues. Trimming removed 8 bases at V and 3 bases at J, with 10 bases between. The CDR3 loop reads CASEGGANEKLFF. The DNA of the CDR3 is TGTGCCAGCGAGGGGGGGGCTAATGAAAAACTGTTTTTT.

This clonotype was seen at least ten times. CDR3: CASSPGTGWAEAFF. Here the CDR3 DNA reads TGTGCCAGCAGCCCCGGGACAGGTTGGGCTGAAGCTTTCTTT. The chain joins TRBV12-3 or TRBV12-4 to TRBJ1-1, with 8 bases fitting TRBD1. The CDR3 totals 14 residues. V trimming: 6 bases; J trimming: 6 bases; junction bases outside the gene matches: 9.

The rearrangement uses TRBV12-3 or TRBV12-4 and TRBJ2-7; D could derive from TRBD1 or TRBD2 (6 bases each). V was pared by 6 bases and J by 3 bases, with 30 bases between. The CDR3 spans 19 residues. CDR3 nucleotides: TGTGCCAGCAGCCCGCGCCTCCGGGGGCGCGAGGGTGAGAGCTACGAGCAGTACTTC. This sequence encodes CASSPRLRGREGESYEQYF.

V gene TRBV11-2 combines with J gene TRBJ1-2; 8 bases align to TRBD1. V lost 6 bases to trimming and J lost 6 bases; unmatched junction nucleotides: 9. The germline V gene encodes CDR1 SGHAT and CDR2 FQNNGV. This CDR3 is built from 14 residues. The CDR3 DNA reads TGTGCCAGCAGAAGGACAGGGACTCCCCATGGCTACACCTTC. Encoded protein: CASRRTGTPHGYTF. Variable domain in full (rest from reference TRBV11-2 and TRBJ1-2): EAGVAQSPRYKIIEKRQSVAFWCNPISGHATLYWYQQILGQGPKLLIQFQNNGVVDDSQLPKDRFSAERLKGVDSTLKIQPAKLEDSAVYLCASRRTGTPHGYTFGSGTRLTVV.

Of note for this clonotype: The junction differs from germline at one of its ends, possibly a read error. The chain couples TRBV29-1 to TRBJ2-6; D perhaps matches TRBD1 (6 bases). Germline V gene sequence: CDR1 SQVTM, CDR2 ANQGSEA. This CDR3 region has 11 residues. The CDR3 coding sequence is TGCAGCGTTGAGCCAGGGGCAACCCAAGCTTTC. Translated: CSVEPGATQAF.

The chain has TRBV5-1 and TRBJ1-2; TRBD1 aligns across 7 bases. The CDR3 is 18 residues long. The junction had 21 bases not matched to a gene; V was cut back by 4 bases and J by 6 bases. Germline V gene data show CDR1 as SGHRS and CDR2 as YFSETQ. The CDR3 region has the DNA TGCGCCAGCAGCGGAACCGGGACAGCCATCGTCCCCCTGAATGGCTACACCTTC. Translating it yields CASSGTGTAIVPLNGYTF.

This clonotype appeared many times. The chain combines TRBV29-1 with TRBJ2-7; tentatively, D is TRBD1 (5 bases). The CDR3 sequence is 13 residues long. Germline CDR1 reads SQVTM; CDR2 reads ANQGSEA. V lost 0 bases to trimming and J lost 4 bases, with 10 bases between them. The chain's CDR3 is CSVEDLTGYEQYF. The DNA for the CDR3 is TGCAGCGTTGAAGATCTAACAGGATACGAGCAGTACTTC.

The V call is TRBV20-1, the J call TRBJ1-1; 8 nucleotides match TRBD1. The J segment lost 1 base and the V segment lost 5 bases, leaving 9 bases of the junction unmatched. CDR3 length: 15 amino acids. Germline lookup yields CDR1 DFQATT and CDR2 SNEGSKA (reference sequence). The chain's CDR3 is CSADYQGTGNTEAFF. As DNA, the CDR3 is TGCAGTGCTGATTACCAGGGGACAGGGAACACTGAAGCTTTCTTT.

To note about this clonotype: The conserved closing phenylalanine or tryptophan is absent in this CDR3, likely reflecting a read error. The chain links TRBV2 to TRBJ2-6; 8 nucleotides agree with TRBD2. The V and J ends lost 6 bases and 0 bases, in that order; junction bases with no gene match: 1. Per the germline V gene, CDR1 is SNHLY and CDR2 is FYNNEI. The CDR3 sequence is 15 residues long. CDR3 in amino acids: CASSLAGSGANVLTL. The DNA of the CDR3 is TGTGCCAGCAGCCTAGCGGGCTCTGGGGCCAACGTCCTGACTTTG.

The CDR3 spells CASSPTGGRAFF. The CDR3 coding sequence is TGTGCCAGCAGCCCAACAGGGGGTAGAGCTTTCTTT. The V call is TRBV5-5, the J call TRBJ1-1; TRBD1 aligns across 8 bases. The CDR3 is 12 residues long. V gave up 4 bases and J gave up 10 bases; unmatched junction bases: 6. The germline gives CDR1 SGHKS, CDR2 YYEKEE (reference sequence).